The 12 T cell receptor beta chains below all came from one sample that was sequenced in a study of blood T cells in healthy people across ages. With a J-beta primer mix and a sample-barcoded 5' primer, a second PCR ran roughly 7 to 11 cycles. TCRdb redid the calling of the 5' RACE reads with MiXCR, one entry per CDR3 protein. The data show fewer than 1,000,000 distinct CDR3 sequences, 35% to 60% seen once. Sequenced: blood. These receptors were taken from an elderly man in good health.

The chain couples TRBV18 to TRBJ1-6, with D unclear. V was cut by 2 bases and J by 0 bases, with 14 bases left in between. The CDR3 runs to 18 residues. The germline gives CDR1 KGHSH, CDR2 LQKENI. The CDR3 loop is CASSPRRTEFSYNSPLHF. The CDR3 DNA is TGTGCCAGCTCACCAAGAAGGACGGAGTTCTCCTATAATTCACCCCTCCACTTT.

This chain connects TRBV7-9 to TRBJ1-4; 7 bases are a match to TRBD1. Trimming cost V 4 bases and J 7 bases; bases outside gene matches: 12. The CDR3 sequence is 16 residues long. The germline V gene encodes CDR1 SEHNR and CDR2 FQNEAQ (reference sequence). CDR3 sequence (DNA): TGTGCCAGCAGCTCCAAAAAACAGGGGTTGCGTGAAAAACTGTTTTTT. This translates into CASSSKKQGLREKLFF.

This clonotype was found a few times. The genes are TRBV6-2 or TRBV6-3 and TRBJ2-1; TRBD2 aligns across 7 bases. CDR1 MNHEY and CDR2 SVGEGT come from the germline V gene. V shed 2 bases and J 4 bases; nucleotides not matched to a gene: 2. This CDR3 region has 14 residues. The CDR3: CASSYSGAYNEQFF. CDR3 nucleotide sequence: TGTGCCAGCAGTTACAGCGGGGCTTACAATGAGCAGTTCTTC.

There are many counts of this clonotype. The chain uses TRBV5-1 and TRBJ2-2; weak D call: TRBD1 (5 bases). Germline values: CDR1 SGHRS, CDR2 YFSETQ. Trimming took off 0 bases at V and 1 base at J, with 13 bases between the two ends. The CDR3 has 17 residues. The CDR3 here is CASSLVQGWMNTGELFF. CDR3 sequence (DNA): TGCGCCAGCAGCTTGGTGCAGGGATGGATGAACACCGGGGAGCTGTTTTTT.

The chain recombines TRBV4-2 with TRBJ1-2; a weak D match, TRBD1 (6 bases). In germline, CDR1 is LGHNA, CDR2 YNFKEQ. V was pared by 4 bases and J by 7 bases, with 19 bases between. The CDR3 runs 15 residues. The CDR3 here is CASSPTGQGISGYTF. CDR3 nucleotides: TGTGCCAGCAGCCCTACCGGTCAGGGGATTAGTGGCTACACCTTC.

The chain uses TRBV29-1 and TRBJ2-3; unclear D gene. Trimming took 4 bases from V and 2 from J, leaving 10 bases between them. Germline CDR1 SQVTM, CDR2 ANQGSEA. The CDR3 runs 13 residues. The chain's CDR3 is CSVGGQNTDTQYF. CDR3 in DNA: TGCAGCGTTGGAGGCCAGAACACAGATACGCAGTATTTT.

The CDR3 protein is CASIMDGGRKGTDTQYF. CDR3 nucleotide sequence: TGTGCCAGCATCATGGATGGGGGGCGAAAAGGCACAGATACGCAGTATTTT. The chain is built from TRBV28 and TRBJ2-3; tentatively, D is TRBD1 or TRBD2 (6 bases each). The germline gives CDR1 MDHEN, CDR2 SYDVKM. The CDR3 sequence is 17 residues long. V lost 7 bases and J lost 1, with 21 bases in between.

The V gene is TRBV20-1, the J gene TRBJ2-5, with TRBD1 identical over 12 bases. This CDR3 region has 19 residues. The ends lost 6 bases at V and 1 base at J; junction bases unmatched: 18. Germline values: CDR1 DFQATT, CDR2 SNEGSKA (reference sequence). CDR3 sequence reads: CSASVVGTGGPRGQETQYF. The DNA for the CDR3 is TGCAGTGCCTCCGTGGTTGGGACAGGGGGCCCGAGAGGCCAAGAGACCCAGTACTTC.

The rearrangement links TRBV20-1 to TRBJ2-7; TRBD2 is a possible D gene (5 bases). V was pared by 1 base and J by 0 bases, with 13 bases between. Germline V lookup: CDR1 DFQATT, CDR2 SNEGSKA (reference sequence). The CDR3 has 15 residues. The DNA of the CDR3 is TGCAGTGCTAGAGGTCCTAGCAGGAACTCCTACGAGCAGTACTTC. This sequence encodes CSARGPSRNSYEQYF.

The chain links TRBV14 to TRBJ2-5; either TRBD1 or TRBD2 may supply D (5 bases each). This CDR3 is 13 amino acids long. Germline CDR1 SGHDN, CDR2 FVKESK. V was shortened by 1 base and J by 11 bases, with 14 bases between the two germline ends. CDR3 in DNA: TGTGCCAGCAGCCAAGGGAGCTTGGGACGGCAGTACTTC. Translated: CASSQGSLGRQYF. Variable domain in full (rest from reference TRBV14 and TRBJ2-5): EAGVTQFPSHSVIEKGQTVTLRCDPISGHDNLYWYRRVMGKEIKFLLHFVKESKQDESGMPNNRFLAERTGGTYSTLKVQPAELEDSGVYFCASSQGSLGRQYFGPGTRLLVL.

This chain joins TRBV20-1 and TRBJ2-3, with D perhaps matching TRBD1 or TRBD2 (5 bases each). The germline V and J ends were trimmed by 5 bases and 2 bases, with 17 bases remaining between them. Germline CDR1 and CDR2: DFQATT and SNEGSKA (reference sequence). The CDR3 is made up of 15 amino acids. The CDR3 reads CSAGQADSATDTQYF. The CDR3 DNA reads as TGCAGTGCTGGACAAGCGGATTCCGCCACAGATACGCAGTATTTT.

This chain uses TRBV30 with TRBJ2-3; 7 bases are shared with TRBD2. V was clipped by 3 bases and J by 3 bases; unmatched bases: 6. This CDR3 spans 14 amino acids. Germline CDR1 reads GTSNPN; CDR2 reads SVGIG (reference sequence). In DNA form, the CDR3 reads TGTGCCTGGAGAGTGGTCGGGGGGACAGATACGCAGTATTTT. Its translation: CAWRVVGGTDTQYF.